Described below is a single TCR beta chain sequence and its context. The target antigen is unknown. The sample is drawn from a study of blood T cells in healthy people across ages. Points from the study as a whole: Fewer expanded clones and more diversity marked long-lived versus aged donors.

With a J-beta primer mix and a sample-barcoded 5' primer, a second PCR ran roughly 6 to 11 cycles. TCRdb called the 5' RACE reads again in MiXCR, with one record for every CDR3 protein. The repertoire holds 650,000 to 700,000 distinct CDR3 sequences, with about 32% as singletons. This receptor was taken from a woman older than 75 in good health. The sample taken for sequencing was blood.

CDR3 protein: CASSAPGRVNTEAFF. In nucleotides, the CDR3 is TGTGCCAGCAGCGCCCCGGGACGTGTGAACACTGAAGCTTTCTTT. The chain joins TRBV25-1 to TRBJ1-1, with a tentative D call TRBD1 (5 bases). Trimming left V 6 bases short and J 0 bases short, with 14 bases between. CDR3 size: 15 residues. The V gene's germline CDR1 is MGHDK and CDR2 SYGVNS.